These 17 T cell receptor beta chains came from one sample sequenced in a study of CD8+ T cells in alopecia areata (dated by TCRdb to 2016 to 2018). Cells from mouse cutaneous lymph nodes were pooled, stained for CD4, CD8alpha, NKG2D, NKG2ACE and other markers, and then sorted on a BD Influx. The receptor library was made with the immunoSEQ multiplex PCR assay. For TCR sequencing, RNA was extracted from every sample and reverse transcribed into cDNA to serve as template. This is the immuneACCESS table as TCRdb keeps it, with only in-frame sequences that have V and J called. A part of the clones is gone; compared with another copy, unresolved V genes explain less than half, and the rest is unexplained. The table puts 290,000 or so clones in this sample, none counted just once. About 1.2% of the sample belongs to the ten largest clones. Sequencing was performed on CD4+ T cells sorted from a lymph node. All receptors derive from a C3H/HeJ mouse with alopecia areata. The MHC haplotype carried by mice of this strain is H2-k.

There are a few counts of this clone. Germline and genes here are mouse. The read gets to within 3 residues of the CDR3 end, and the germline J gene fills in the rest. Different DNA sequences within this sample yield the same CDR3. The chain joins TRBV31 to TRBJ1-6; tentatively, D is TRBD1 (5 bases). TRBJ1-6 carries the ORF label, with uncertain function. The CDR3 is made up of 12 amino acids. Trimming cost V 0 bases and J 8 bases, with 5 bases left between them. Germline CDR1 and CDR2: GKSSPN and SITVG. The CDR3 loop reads CAWSLGDSPLYF. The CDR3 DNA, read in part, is TGTGCCTGGAGTCTAGGGGATTCGCCC.

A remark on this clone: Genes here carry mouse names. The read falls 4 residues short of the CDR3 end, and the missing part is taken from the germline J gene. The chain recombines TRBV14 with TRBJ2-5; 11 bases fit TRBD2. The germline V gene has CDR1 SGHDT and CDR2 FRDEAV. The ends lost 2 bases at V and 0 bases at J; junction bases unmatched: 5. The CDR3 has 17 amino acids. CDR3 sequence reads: CASSLGDWGFNQDTQYF. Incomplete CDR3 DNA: TGTGCCAGCAGTTTGGGGGACTGGGGGTTTAACCAAGAC. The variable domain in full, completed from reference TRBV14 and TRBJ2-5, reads EAGVTQSPRYAVLQEGQAVSFWCDPISGHDTLYWYQQPRDQGPQLLVYFRDEAVIDNSQLPSDRFSAVRPKGTNSTLKIQSAKQGDTATYLCASSLGDWGFNQDTQYFGPGTRLLVL.

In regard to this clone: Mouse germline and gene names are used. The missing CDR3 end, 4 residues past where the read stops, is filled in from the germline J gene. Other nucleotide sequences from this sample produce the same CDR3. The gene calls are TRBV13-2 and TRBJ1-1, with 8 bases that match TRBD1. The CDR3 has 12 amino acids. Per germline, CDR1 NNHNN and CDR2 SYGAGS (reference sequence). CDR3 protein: CASGDRGPEVFF. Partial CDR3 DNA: TGTGCCAGCGGTGACAGGGGGCCA.

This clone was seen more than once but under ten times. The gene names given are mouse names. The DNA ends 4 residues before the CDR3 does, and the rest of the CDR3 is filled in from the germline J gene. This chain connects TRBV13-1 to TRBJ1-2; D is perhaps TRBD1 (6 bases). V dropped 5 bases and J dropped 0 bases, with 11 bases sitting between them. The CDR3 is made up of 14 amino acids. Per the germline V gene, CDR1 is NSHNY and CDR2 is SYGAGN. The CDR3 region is CASRQGQANSDYTF. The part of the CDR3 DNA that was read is TGTGCCAGCAGACAGGGACAAGCAAACTCC.

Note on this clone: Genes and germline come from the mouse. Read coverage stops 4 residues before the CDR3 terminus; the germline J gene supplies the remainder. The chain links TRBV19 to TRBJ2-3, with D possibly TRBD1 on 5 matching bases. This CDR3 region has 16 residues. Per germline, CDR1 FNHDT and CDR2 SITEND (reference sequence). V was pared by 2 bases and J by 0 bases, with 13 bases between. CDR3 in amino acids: CASSILDKTSAETLYF. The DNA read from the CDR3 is TGTGCCAGCAGTATCCTGGACAAAACTAGTGCAGAA. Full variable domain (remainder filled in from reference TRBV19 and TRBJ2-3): GGIITQTPKFLIGQEGQKLTLKCQQNFNHDTMYWYRQDSGKGLRLIYYSITENDLQKGDLSEGYDASREKKSSFSLTVTSAQKNEMAVFLCASSILDKTSAETLYFGSGTRLTVL.

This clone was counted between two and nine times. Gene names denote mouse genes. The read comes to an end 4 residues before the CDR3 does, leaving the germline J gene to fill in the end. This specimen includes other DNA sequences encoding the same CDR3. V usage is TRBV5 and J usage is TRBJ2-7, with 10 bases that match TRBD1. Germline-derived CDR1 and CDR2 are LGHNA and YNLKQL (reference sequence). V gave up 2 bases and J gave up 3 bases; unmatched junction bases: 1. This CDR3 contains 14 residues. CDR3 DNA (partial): TGTGCCAGCAGCCAACGGACAGGGGGCTAT. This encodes CASSQRTGGY. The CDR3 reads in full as CASSQRTGGYEQYF.

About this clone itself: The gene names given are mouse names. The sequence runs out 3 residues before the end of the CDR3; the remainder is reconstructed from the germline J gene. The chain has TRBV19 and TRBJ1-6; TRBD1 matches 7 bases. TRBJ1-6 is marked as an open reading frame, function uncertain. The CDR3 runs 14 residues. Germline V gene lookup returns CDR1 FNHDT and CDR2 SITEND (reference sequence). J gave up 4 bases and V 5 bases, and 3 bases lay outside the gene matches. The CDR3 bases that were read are TGTGCCAGCAGAGGGACAGAATATAATTCGCCC. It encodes CASRGTEYNSP. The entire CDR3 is CASRGTEYNSPLYF.

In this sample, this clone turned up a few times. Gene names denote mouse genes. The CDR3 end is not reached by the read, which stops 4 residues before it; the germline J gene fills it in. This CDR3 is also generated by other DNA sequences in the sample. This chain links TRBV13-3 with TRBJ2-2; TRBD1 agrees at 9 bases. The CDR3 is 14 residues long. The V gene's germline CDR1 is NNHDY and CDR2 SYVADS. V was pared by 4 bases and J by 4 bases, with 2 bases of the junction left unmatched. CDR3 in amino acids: CASSRDRATGQLYF. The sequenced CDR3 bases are TGTGCCAGCAGTCGGGACAGGGCCACCGGG.

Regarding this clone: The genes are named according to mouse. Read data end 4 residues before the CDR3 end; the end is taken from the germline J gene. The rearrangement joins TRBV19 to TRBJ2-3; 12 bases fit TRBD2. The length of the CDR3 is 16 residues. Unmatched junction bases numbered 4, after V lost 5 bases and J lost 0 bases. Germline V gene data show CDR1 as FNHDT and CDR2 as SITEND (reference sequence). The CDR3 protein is CASRRLGGRSAETLYF. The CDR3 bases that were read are TGTGCCAGCAGAAGACTGGGGGGGCGCAGTGCAGAA.

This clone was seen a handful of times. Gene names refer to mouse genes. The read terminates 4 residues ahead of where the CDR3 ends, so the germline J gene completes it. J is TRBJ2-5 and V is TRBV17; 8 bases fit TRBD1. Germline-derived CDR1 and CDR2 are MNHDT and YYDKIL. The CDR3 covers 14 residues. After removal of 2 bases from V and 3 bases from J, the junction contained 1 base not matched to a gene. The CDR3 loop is CASSRRTGQDTQYF. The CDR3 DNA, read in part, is TGTGCTAGCAGTAGACGGACAGGGCAAGAC.

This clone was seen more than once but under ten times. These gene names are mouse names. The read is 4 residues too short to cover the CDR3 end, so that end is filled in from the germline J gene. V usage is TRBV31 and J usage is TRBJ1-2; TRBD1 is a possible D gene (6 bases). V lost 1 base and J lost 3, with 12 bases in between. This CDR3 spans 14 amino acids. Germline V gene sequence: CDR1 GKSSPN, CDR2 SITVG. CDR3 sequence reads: CAWSRPPGDSDYTF. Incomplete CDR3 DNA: TGTGCCTGGAGTCGCCCTCCAGGGGACTCC.

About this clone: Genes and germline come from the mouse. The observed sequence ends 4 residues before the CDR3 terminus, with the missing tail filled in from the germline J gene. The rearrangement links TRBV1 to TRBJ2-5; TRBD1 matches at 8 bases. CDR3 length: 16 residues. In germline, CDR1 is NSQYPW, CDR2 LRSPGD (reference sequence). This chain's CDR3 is CTCSAEAGGDGDTQYF. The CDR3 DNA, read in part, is TGCACCTGCAGTGCTGAAGCAGGGGGCGATGGAGAC.

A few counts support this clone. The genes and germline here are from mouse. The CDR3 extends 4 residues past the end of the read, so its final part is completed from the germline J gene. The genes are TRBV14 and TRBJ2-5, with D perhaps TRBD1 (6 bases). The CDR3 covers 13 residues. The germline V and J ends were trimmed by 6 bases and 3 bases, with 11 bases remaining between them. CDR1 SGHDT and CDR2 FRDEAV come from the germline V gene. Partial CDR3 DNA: TGTGCCAGCAACCGGGACACACAAGAC. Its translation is CASNRDTQD. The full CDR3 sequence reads CASNRDTQDTQYF.

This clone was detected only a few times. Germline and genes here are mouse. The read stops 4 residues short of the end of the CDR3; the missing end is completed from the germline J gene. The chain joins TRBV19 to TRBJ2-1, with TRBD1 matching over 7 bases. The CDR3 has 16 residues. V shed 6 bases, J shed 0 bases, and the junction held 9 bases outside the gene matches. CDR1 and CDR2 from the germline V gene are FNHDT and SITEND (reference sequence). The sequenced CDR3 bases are TGTGCCAGCACCCCCTCCGGGACAGATAACTATGCT. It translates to CASTPSGTDNYA. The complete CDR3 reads CASTPSGTDNYAEQFF.

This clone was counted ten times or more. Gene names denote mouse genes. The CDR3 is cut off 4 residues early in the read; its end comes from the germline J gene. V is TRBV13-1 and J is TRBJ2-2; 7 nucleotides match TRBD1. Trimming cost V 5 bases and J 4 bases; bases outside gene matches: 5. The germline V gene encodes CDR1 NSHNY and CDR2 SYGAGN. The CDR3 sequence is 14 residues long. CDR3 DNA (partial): TGTGCCAGCAGCCTGGACAGGCCCACCGGG. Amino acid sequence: CASSLDRPTG. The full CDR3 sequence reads CASSLDRPTGQLYF.

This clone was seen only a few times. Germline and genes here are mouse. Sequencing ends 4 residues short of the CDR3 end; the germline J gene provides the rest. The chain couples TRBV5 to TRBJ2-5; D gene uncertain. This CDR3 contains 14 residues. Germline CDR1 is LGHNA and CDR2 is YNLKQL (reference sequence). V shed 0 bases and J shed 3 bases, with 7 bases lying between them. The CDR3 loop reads CASSQEQFQDTQYF. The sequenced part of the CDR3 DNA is TGTGCCAGCAGCCAAGAGCAGTTTCAAGAC.

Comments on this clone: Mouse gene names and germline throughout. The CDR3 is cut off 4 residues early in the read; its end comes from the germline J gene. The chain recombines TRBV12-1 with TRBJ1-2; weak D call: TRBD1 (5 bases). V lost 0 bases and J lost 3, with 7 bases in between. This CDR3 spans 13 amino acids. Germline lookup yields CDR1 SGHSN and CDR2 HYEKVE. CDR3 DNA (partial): TGTGCCAGCTCTCTCGCCAGGGACTCC. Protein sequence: CASSLARDS. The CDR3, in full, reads CASSLARDSDYTF.